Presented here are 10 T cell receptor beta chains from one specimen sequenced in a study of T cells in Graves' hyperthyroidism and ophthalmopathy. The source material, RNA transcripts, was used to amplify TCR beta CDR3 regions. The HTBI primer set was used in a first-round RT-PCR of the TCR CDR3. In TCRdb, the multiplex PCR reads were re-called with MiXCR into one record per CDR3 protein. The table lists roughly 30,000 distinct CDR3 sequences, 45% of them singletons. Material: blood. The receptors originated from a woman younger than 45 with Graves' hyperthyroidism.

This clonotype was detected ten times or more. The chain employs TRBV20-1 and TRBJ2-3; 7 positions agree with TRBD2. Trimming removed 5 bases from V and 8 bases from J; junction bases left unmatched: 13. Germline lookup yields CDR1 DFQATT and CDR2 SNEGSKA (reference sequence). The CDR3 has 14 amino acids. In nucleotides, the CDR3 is TGCAGTGCTCGATTAGGGGCGGGAGTAGGTACGCAGTATTTT. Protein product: CSARLGAGVGTQYF.

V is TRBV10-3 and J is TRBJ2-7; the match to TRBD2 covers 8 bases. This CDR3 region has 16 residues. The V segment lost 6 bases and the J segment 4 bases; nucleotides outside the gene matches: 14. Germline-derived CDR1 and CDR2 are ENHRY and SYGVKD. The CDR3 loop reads CAIRLRAGEGTYEQYF. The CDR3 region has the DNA TGTGCCATCAGACTCAGAGCGGGGGAGGGTACTTACGAGCAGTACTTC.

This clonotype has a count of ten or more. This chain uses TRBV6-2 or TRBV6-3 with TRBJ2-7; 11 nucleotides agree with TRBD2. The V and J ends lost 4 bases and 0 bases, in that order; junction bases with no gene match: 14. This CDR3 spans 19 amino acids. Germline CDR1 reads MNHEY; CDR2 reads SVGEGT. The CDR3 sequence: CASSSYAGLADSSSYEQYF. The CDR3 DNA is TGTGCCAGCAGTTCATATGCGGGACTAGCGGATTCGAGCTCCTACGAGCAGTACTTC.

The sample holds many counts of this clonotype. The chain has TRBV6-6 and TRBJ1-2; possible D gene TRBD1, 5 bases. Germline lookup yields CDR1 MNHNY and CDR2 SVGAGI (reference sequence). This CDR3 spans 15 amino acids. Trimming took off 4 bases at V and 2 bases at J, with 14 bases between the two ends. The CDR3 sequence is CASSSIWTLNYGYTF. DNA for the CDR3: TGTGCCAGCAGTTCGATTTGGACACTAAACTATGGCTACACCTTC.

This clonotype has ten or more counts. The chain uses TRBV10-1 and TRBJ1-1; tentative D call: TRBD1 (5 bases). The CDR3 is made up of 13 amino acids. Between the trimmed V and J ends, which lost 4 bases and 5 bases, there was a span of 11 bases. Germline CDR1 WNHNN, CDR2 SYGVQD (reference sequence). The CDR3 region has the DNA TGCGCCAGCAGTGGTTCCCGGGGGACTGAAGCTTTCTTT. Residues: CASSGSRGTEAFF.

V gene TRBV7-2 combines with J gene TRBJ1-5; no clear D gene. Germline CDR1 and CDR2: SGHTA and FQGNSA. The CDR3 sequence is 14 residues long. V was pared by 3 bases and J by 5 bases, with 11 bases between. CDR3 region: CASSFGGNDQPQHF. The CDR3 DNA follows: TGTGCCAGCAGCTTTGGTGGCAACGATCAGCCCCAGCATTTT.

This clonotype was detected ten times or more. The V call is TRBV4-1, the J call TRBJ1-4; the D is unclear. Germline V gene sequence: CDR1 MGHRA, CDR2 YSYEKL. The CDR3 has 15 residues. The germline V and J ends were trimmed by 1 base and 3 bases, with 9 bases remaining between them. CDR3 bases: TGCGCCAGCAGCCAAGTCTCGGGATCTAATGAAAAACTGTTTTTT. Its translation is CASSQVSGSNEKLFF.

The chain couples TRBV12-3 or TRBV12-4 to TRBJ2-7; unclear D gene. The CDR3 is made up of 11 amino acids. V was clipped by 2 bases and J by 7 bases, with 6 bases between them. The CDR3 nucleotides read TGTGCCAGCAGTTTAACACATGAGCAGTACTTC. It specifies CASSLTHEQYF.

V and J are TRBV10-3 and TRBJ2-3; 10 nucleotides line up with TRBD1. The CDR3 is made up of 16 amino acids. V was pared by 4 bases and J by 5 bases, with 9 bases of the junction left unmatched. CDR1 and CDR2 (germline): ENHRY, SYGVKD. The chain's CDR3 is CAISGSGTGVRDTQYF. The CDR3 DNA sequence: TGTGCCATCAGTGGATCCGGGACAGGGGTGAGAGATACGCAGTATTTT.

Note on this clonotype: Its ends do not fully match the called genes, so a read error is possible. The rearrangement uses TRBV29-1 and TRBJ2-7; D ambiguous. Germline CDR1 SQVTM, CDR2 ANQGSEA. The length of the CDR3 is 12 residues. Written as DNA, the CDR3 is TGCAGCGTCACAAACCAAGGCTACGAGCAGTATTTC. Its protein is CSVTNQGYEQYF.